These T cell receptor beta chains were read from a single sample in a study of neurological immune-mediated disorders. Each CDR3 protein is one row after TCRdb ran MiXCR on the 5' RACE reads. The sample includes around 69,000 distinct CDR3 sequences, approximately 10% of them seen just once. Sequenced material: PBMCs. The receptors derive from a young man in good health. Both conserved end residues are part of each CDR3. Each record gives: CDR3 DNA, CDR3 protein, D gene, V gene, J gene, clone size. D genes are given only for firm matches. The size entry is marked missing in some rows and otherwise reads once, few, many or a size class.

TGTGCCAGCACCAAGGAGACTAGCTGGGAGACCCAGTACTTC	CASTKETSWETQYF	TRBD2	TRBV6-6	TRBJ2-5	many
TGTGCCATCAGTGAGTCCGGGACGTACCAAGAGACCCAGTACTTC	CAISESGTYQETQYF	.	TRBV10-3	TRBJ2-5	many
TGTGCCAGCAGCACGACCGGGACAGGGGAATACACCTTC	CASSTTGTGEYTF	TRBD1	TRBV9	TRBJ1-2	many
TGCGCCAGCAGCTCCCCCGGAGGGGGTTACTCTGGAAACACCATATATTTT	CASSSPGGGYSGNTIYF	.	TRBV4-1	TRBJ1-3	many
TGTGCCAGCAGGGGGACTAGCGGACTGAACACCGGGGAGCTGTTTTTT	CASRGTSGLNTGELFF	TRBD2	TRBV2	TRBJ2-2	many
TGTGCCACCCTGGCTAGCGGGTCTAGCACAGATACGCAGTATTTT	CATLASGSSTDTQYF	TRBD2	TRBV28	TRBJ2-3	.
TGCGCCAGCAGCTTGGAAAGAGATACGCAGTATTTT	CASSLERDTQYF	.	TRBV5-1	TRBJ2-3	many
TGTGCCAGCAGCGCTTGGACTAGCGGGAGAGCAGATACGCAGTATTTT	CASSAWTSGRADTQYF	TRBD2	TRBV9	TRBJ2-3	.
TGTGCCAGCAGCACGGGACAGGGAAGCTATGGCTACACCTTC	CASSTGQGSYGYTF	TRBD1	TRBV7-9	TRBJ1-2	many
TGCAGTGCTAGGCCGGGAAGCTCCTACAATGAGCAGTTCTTC	CSARPGSSYNEQFF	.	TRBV20-1	TRBJ2-1	many
TGTGCCAGCACGGGACAGGGTTCCTACGAGCAGTACTTC	CASTGQGSYEQYF	TRBD1	TRBV6-2/TRBV6-3	TRBJ2-7	many
TGTGCCAGCAGTTTAGCTCCGGGACAATCCTACGAGCAGTACTTC	CASSLAPGQSYEQYF	.	TRBV27	TRBJ2-7	many
TGTGCCAGCAGTGGGGACTGGCTCCCGCAGAACTACGAGCAGTACTTC	CASSGDWLPQNYEQYF	.	TRBV12-3/TRBV12-4	TRBJ2-7	many
TGCAGCGTTGTCATACTAGCTCCCACAGATACGCAGTATTTT	CSVVILAPTDTQYF	.	TRBV29-1	TRBJ2-3	.
TGTGCCTGCCAGTGCCCGTATGAGCAGTTCTTC	CACQCPYEQFF	.	TRBV30	TRBJ2-1	few
TGTGCCACCAGCAGAGACGAGGGGCGCTCTGGGGCCAACGTCCTGACTTTC	CATSRDEGRSGANVLTF	.	TRBV15	TRBJ2-6	many
TGTGCCTGGAGTGTGGCTAGCGGGAGTAATGAGCAGTTCTTC	CAWSVASGSNEQFF	TRBD2	TRBV30	TRBJ2-1	.
TGCAGTGCTAGTGGTTCCGGGACGGTGAACACTGAAGCTTTCTTT	CSASGSGTVNTEAFF	.	TRBV20-1	TRBJ1-1	few
TGTGCCAGCAGCCCCACCGGGATGGATGAGCAGTTCTTC	CASSPTGMDEQFF	.	TRBV7-3	TRBJ2-1	many
TGTGCCAGCAGTTCCAGGATACACGAGCAGTACTTC	CASSSRIHEQYF	.	TRBV6-6	TRBJ2-7	many
TGTGCCAGCAGCCAAGGTAGAGACTTTGGGCGGTATTTT	CASSQGRDFGRYF	.	TRBV3-1	TRBJ2-3	many
TGTGCCAGCAGCGCGCAGGGGACAGGAGGATTGGATGGCTACACCTTC	CASSAQGTGGLDGYTF	TRBD1	TRBV9	TRBJ1-2	many
TGTGCCAGCAATTTAGAGGGGTGGCCCCAGCATTTT	CASNLEGWPQHF	.	TRBV12-3/TRBV12-4	TRBJ1-5	many
TGTGCCAGCAGCCAAGTTAGCGGGAGGTCGGGTGGCACCGGGGAGCTGTTTTTT	CASSQVSGRSGGTGELFF	TRBD2	TRBV4-2	TRBJ2-2	many
TGTGCCAGCAGCTTAGGAGGCGGGAGCAATGAGCAGTTCTTC	CASSLGGGSNEQFF	TRBD2	TRBV7-3	TRBJ2-1	.
TGTACCAGCGCCGTTTTTGGCGAGCAGTACTTC	CTSAVFGEQYF	.	TRBV28	TRBJ2-7	.
TGCAGTGCGCCCGACAGGGGGACTATGAACACTGAAGCTTTCTTT	CSAPDRGTMNTEAFF	TRBD1	TRBV20-1	TRBJ1-1	many
TGTGCCAGCAGCCCAGCGCGGGACAAGCAAATACGTAGCTCTGGGGCCAACGTCCTGACTTTC	CASSPARDKQIRSSGANVLTF	.	TRBV27	TRBJ2-6	many
TGCGCCAGCAGCGACCCTACTGAAAGCTCTGGAAACACCATATATTTT	CASSDPTESSGNTIYF	.	TRBV5-1	TRBJ1-3	many
TGCGCCAGCAGCTTGCTCGAATCTAGCACAGATACGCAGTATTTT	CASSLLESSTDTQYF	.	TRBV5-1	TRBJ2-3	many
TGTGCCAGCAGCGTCACCACTAGCGGGGGGGAGACCCAGTACTTC	CASSVTTSGGETQYF	TRBD2	TRBV12-3/TRBV12-4	TRBJ2-5	many
TGTGCCACCGTTGAGGACAGTTCAGAGACCCAGTACTTC	CATVEDSSETQYF	.	TRBV28	TRBJ2-5	many
TGTGCCAGCAGTTTTTCGTGGGGAGGGCCCTCGGGACAGCCCCAGCATTTT	CASSFSWGGPSGQPQHF	.	TRBV28	TRBJ1-5	few
TGTGCCATCAGTGACGGGGGAGGAGTCGGTGAGCAGTTCTTC	CAISDGGGVGEQFF	.	TRBV10-3	TRBJ2-1	few
TGTGCCAGCAGCGGCGGGGCGAGGGGACAGCCCCAGCATTTT	CASSGGARGQPQHF	.	TRBV7-8	TRBJ1-5	few
TGCGCCAGCAGCAAGACAGGGACATCCTACGAGCAGTACTTC	CASSKTGTSYEQYF	TRBD1	TRBV5-1	TRBJ2-7	many
TGTGCCAGCAGTTACTCCCTTCAGGGCAGCGAGCAGTACTTC	CASSYSLQGSEQYF	.	TRBV6-5	TRBJ2-7	many
TGTGCCAGCAGCTTGGTAGCGTTAGAAGAGACCCAGTACTTC	CASSLVALEETQYF	.	TRBV5-6	TRBJ2-5	many
TGTAGCGCGACGCACAGGGGGGACACTGAAGCTTTCTTT	CSATHRGDTEAFF	TRBD1	TRBV29-1	TRBJ1-1	.
TGCGCCAGCAGCCCGGACAGCTATAGCAATCAGCCCCAGCATTTT	CASSPDSYSNQPQHF	.	TRBV5-1	TRBJ1-5	many
TGTGCCAGTAGTGGGAACACTGAAGCTTTCTTT	CASSGNTEAFF	.	TRBV19	TRBJ1-1	many
TGCAGTGCCGAGACTAGCGGAGCGGGGAATGAGCAGTTCTTC	CSAETSGAGNEQFF	TRBD2	TRBV20-1	TRBJ2-1	many
TGTGCCAGCAGCTTAGAAGTTATGTGGGATGAGCAGTTCTTC	CASSLEVMWDEQFF	.	TRBV7-2	TRBJ2-1	many
TGCGCCAGCAGCTTTAGCGGTTACGAGCAGTACTTC	CASSFSGYEQYF	.	TRBV5-1	TRBJ2-7	.
TGTGCCAGCAGCTTAGCGGAGGCGGCCCAAGAGACCCAGTACTTC	CASSLAEAAQETQYF	.	TRBV7-6	TRBJ2-5	.
TGCGCCAGCAGCTTGTTGACAGGGGGAGAAGAGACCCAGTACTTC	CASSLLTGGEETQYF	TRBD1	TRBV5-1	TRBJ2-5	few
TGTGCCAGCAGTTTTAATTCTCCTGAAGCTTTCTTT	CASSFNSPEAFF	.	TRBV12-3/TRBV12-4	TRBJ1-1	many
TGTGCCAGCAGCTGGGGGCGGGACAGGGCAAACACTGAAGCTTTCTTT	CASSWGRDRANTEAFF	TRBD1	TRBV5-5	TRBJ1-1	many
TGTGCCAGCACTCGTAGCGGGAGGGGGGTCCACGAGCAGTACTTC	CASTRSGRGVHEQYF	TRBD2	TRBV6-5	TRBJ2-7	many